This entry concerns a single T cell receptor beta chain. Its antigen is still unknown. After 5'RACE with constant-segment primers, TCR alpha and TCR beta cDNA libraries carrying sample barcodes and UMIs were obtained. MiXCR, applied by TCRdb to the 5' RACE reads, yields one record per CDR3 protein. Of roughly 560,000 distinct CDR3 sequences listed, just over 20% are singletons. J lost 3 bases, V lost 4 bases, and 10 bases had no gene match. Germline V gene data show CDR1 as SGHNT and CDR2 as YYREEE (reference sequence). The CDR3 loop spans 15 amino acids. The sample comes from a study of T-cell memory formation after mild COVID-19. In the study overall: TCR clusters were mostly confined to one donor each.

Broader study findings: Mainly CM and EM harbored the contracting CD4+ clones; mainly EMRA harbored the CD8+ ones. A second wave of clones peaked on day 37, and their SARS-CoV-2 specificity went unconfirmed.

J is TRBJ2-7 and V is TRBV5-4; TRBD2 aligns across 7 bases. Sequenced sample: PBMCs or a T cell subset sorted from them (not recorded which). The TCR comes from an adult woman who had mild COVID-19 (a few samples of this study predate the infection). Cell type and time point are not known. The CDR3 nucleotides are TGTGCCAGCAGCAAACGAGCGGGACTGATCTACGAGCAGTACTTC. Its protein product is CASSKRAGLIYEQYF. The entire variable domain, with the rest obtained from reference TRBV5-4 and TRBJ2-7, is as follows: ETGVTQSPTHLIKTRGQQVTLRCSSQSGHNTVSWYQQALGQGPQFIFQYYREEENGRGNFPPRFSGLQFPNYSSELNVNALELDDSALYLCASSKRAGLIYEQYFGPGTRLTVT.